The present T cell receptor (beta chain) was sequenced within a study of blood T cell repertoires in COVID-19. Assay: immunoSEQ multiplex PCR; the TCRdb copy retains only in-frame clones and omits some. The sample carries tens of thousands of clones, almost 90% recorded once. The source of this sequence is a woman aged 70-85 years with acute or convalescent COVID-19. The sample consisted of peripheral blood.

This chain's CDR3 is CSVRQNTDTQYF. CDR3 bases: TGCAGCGTACGACAGAACACAGATACGCAGTATTTT. The chain is built from TRBV29-1 and TRBJ2-3, with a tentative D call TRBD1 (5 bases). The V end lost 6 bases, the J end lost 2 bases, and 9 bases lay between the germline ends. From germline, CDR1 is SQVTM and CDR2 ANQGSEA. The CDR3 covers 12 residues.